The clone carrying this TCR beta chain was counted between two and nine times. TCRdb recomputed calls from the 5' RACE reads with MiXCR, one row per CDR3 protein. The sample has about 530,000 distinct CDR3 sequences, over 12% seen once. The sample comes from a study of identical twins. The V gene lost 2 bases and the J gene lost 6 bases, with 8 bases spanning the gap. Germline loops: CDR1 SNHLY, CDR2 FYNNEI. CDR3 length equals 13 residues. The data also belong to a second study, concerning yellow fever vaccine responses in identical twins.

This chain links TRBV2 with TRBJ2-1, with D uncertain. The sequence came from a young woman in good health. Input material: CD4+ T cells sorted from blood. This chain's CDR3 is CASSEQPGNEQFF. The CDR3 bases are TGTGCCAGCAGTGAACAACCTGGCAATGAGCAGTTCTTC.